This note documents a single T cell receptor beta chain sequence. This entry comes from a study of regulatory and conventional T cells in RAG deficiency. The length of the CDR3 is 13 residues. Germline V gene lookup returns CDR1 MNHEY and CDR2 SMNVEV (reference sequence). Measured with immunoSEQ multiplex PCR; TCRdb has only the in-frame clones, and not every one. In the table there are about 6,700 clones, roughly four fifths of which are singletons. The sample was also reused in another study, on regulatory T cells. In that study: The PCR used 52 TRBV and 13 TRBJ primers.

The sequence derives from a human donor in good health. The specimen was CD8+ T cells sorted from blood. The chain is built from TRBV27 and TRBJ2-5; D gene unclear. The DNA end is a closer match to TRBJ2-7, so the J assignment may be wrong. The CDR3 sequence is CASARQIPYEQYF. DNA of the CDR3: TGTGCCAGCGCAAGGCAGATTCCCTACGAGCAGTACTTC.